A selection of T cell receptor beta chains follows, all from one sample in a study of T-cell memory formation after mild COVID-19. TCRdb itself ran the 5' RACE reads through MiXCR, one entry per CDR3 protein. The sample has tens of thousands of distinct CDR3 sequences, over 15% seen once; the top ten hold around 29%. Input material: PBMCs or a T cell subset sorted from them (not recorded which). Receptors were obtained from an adult woman who had mild COVID-19 (a few samples of this study predate the infection). Cell type and time point are not known. The CDR3 runs from the conserved cysteine through the conserved F or W. A D gene is named only where the DNA matches it firmly. Where a row states a size, it is once, few, many or the class of an expanded clone; other rows omit it.

CDR3nt: TGTGCCAGCAGCCGGGGACACCTCCTCCGGGCTAACTATGGCTACACCTTC; CDR3aa: CASSRGHLLRANYGYTF; d_gene: -; abundance: -; v_gene: TRBV14; j_gene: TRBJ1-2
CDR3nt: TGCAGTGCCCGGGAGGGAGGAGGCCAGCCCCAGCATTTT; CDR3aa: CSAREGGGQPQHF; d_gene: -; abundance: -; v_gene: TRBV20-1; j_gene: TRBJ1-5
CDR3nt: TGCGCCAGCAGCCCGTACGGATGGGGCGATGAGCAGTTCTTC; CDR3aa: CASSPYGWGDEQFF; d_gene: -; abundance: few; v_gene: TRBV4-1; j_gene: TRBJ2-1
CDR3nt: TGTGCCAGCAGCCAAGATGTGGCGGGAGGCTCTCGAGGTACGCAGTATTTT; CDR3aa: CASSQDVAGGSRGTQYF; d_gene: TRBD2; abundance: -; v_gene: TRBV4-2; j_gene: TRBJ2-3
CDR3nt: TGTGCCAGCAGCCTAGCGGTCAACACAGATACGCAGTATTTT; CDR3aa: CASSLAVNTDTQYF; d_gene: TRBD2; abundance: few; v_gene: TRBV7-9; j_gene: TRBJ2-3
CDR3nt: TGCAGCGGGGGGCCGGGTGGTAACACTGAAGCTTTCTTT; CDR3aa: CSGGPGGNTEAFF; d_gene: -; abundance: -; v_gene: TRBV29-1; j_gene: TRBJ1-1
CDR3nt: TGTGCCAGCAGCTTAGCCGTCGGGGGCTGGGAGCTGTTTTTT; CDR3aa: CASSLAVGGWELFF; d_gene: -; abundance: few; v_gene: TRBV11-2; j_gene: TRBJ2-2
CDR3nt: TGTGCCAGCAGCCTGGCTGGGGGCGGGGAGCAGTTCTTC; CDR3aa: CASSLAGGGEQFF; d_gene: -; abundance: few; v_gene: TRBV4-2; j_gene: TRBJ2-1
CDR3nt: TGTGCCACCAGTGAGGGCTACCTCAATGAGCAGTTCTTC; CDR3aa: CATSEGYLNEQFF; d_gene: -; abundance: -; v_gene: TRBV24-1; j_gene: TRBJ2-1
CDR3nt: TGTGCCAGCAGCTTTGAGACAGGGGTCGGCAATGAGCAGTTCTTC; CDR3aa: CASSFETGVGNEQFF; d_gene: TRBD1; abundance: -; v_gene: TRBV7-6; j_gene: TRBJ2-1
CDR3nt: TGTGCAAGCTCACCACGGGACAGGGGCGCTGAAGCTTTCTTT; CDR3aa: CASSPRDRGAEAFF; d_gene: TRBD1; abundance: -; v_gene: TRBV18; j_gene: TRBJ1-1
CDR3nt: TGTGCCAGCAGCCACGGTGATGAGCAGTTCTTC; CDR3aa: CASSHGDEQFF; d_gene: -; abundance: few; v_gene: TRBV3-1; j_gene: TRBJ2-1
CDR3nt: TGTGCCACCAAGACCGGACAGGGGGCCACTGAAGCTTTCTTT; CDR3aa: CATKTGQGATEAFF; d_gene: TRBD1; abundance: few; v_gene: TRBV24-1; j_gene: TRBJ1-1
CDR3nt: TGTGCCAGCAGCTTATTACGGGATGAGCAGTTCTTC; CDR3aa: CASSLLRDEQFF; d_gene: -; abundance: -; v_gene: TRBV7-9; j_gene: TRBJ2-1
CDR3nt: TGCGCCAGCAGTGAGGGGGACTACGAGCAGTACTTC; CDR3aa: CASSEGDYEQYF; d_gene: -; abundance: many; v_gene: TRBV10-2; j_gene: TRBJ2-7
CDR3nt: TGTGCCAGCAGCCCTCTAGCGGGGCTTTACAATGAGCAGTTCTTC; CDR3aa: CASSPLAGLYNEQFF; d_gene: TRBD2; abundance: -; v_gene: TRBV7-2; j_gene: TRBJ2-1
CDR3nt: TGCGCCAGCAGCTTTCGACTTGGTTACAATGAGCAGTTCTTC; CDR3aa: CASSFRLGYNEQFF; d_gene: -; abundance: -; v_gene: TRBV5-1; j_gene: TRBJ2-1
CDR3nt: TGTGCCAGCAGCTCCACAGCCACCTACGAGCAGTACTTC; CDR3aa: CASSSTATYEQYF; d_gene: -; abundance: many; v_gene: TRBV7-9; j_gene: TRBJ2-7
CDR3nt: TGTGCCACCAGGGGGACAGGCGAAGAGACCCAGTACTTC; CDR3aa: CATRGTGEETQYF; d_gene: TRBD1; abundance: -; v_gene: TRBV3-1; j_gene: TRBJ2-5
CDR3nt: TGCAGCGTCGGGGACAGGGGCAACGAGCAGTACTTC; CDR3aa: CSVGDRGNEQYF; d_gene: TRBD1; abundance: -; v_gene: TRBV29-1; j_gene: TRBJ2-7
CDR3nt: TGTGCCAGCAGCTTGGACAGTTGGGACACTGAAGCTTTCTTT; CDR3aa: CASSLDSWDTEAFF; d_gene: -; abundance: few; v_gene: TRBV7-9; j_gene: TRBJ1-1
CDR3nt: TGTGCCAGCCGCGGGGACTCCTACGAGCAGTACTTC; CDR3aa: CASRGDSYEQYF; d_gene: -; abundance: -; v_gene: TRBV27; j_gene: TRBJ2-7
CDR3nt: TGCGCCAGCAGCCAATTTGACAGGGGGTACACTGAAGCTTTCTTT; CDR3aa: CASSQFDRGYTEAFF; d_gene: TRBD1; abundance: few; v_gene: TRBV4-3; j_gene: TRBJ1-1
CDR3nt: TGTGCCAGCAGCGAAACCCTACTAGCGGGGGGATTTTACGAGCAGTACTTC; CDR3aa: CASSETLLAGGFYEQYF; d_gene: TRBD2; abundance: -; v_gene: TRBV7-6; j_gene: TRBJ2-7
CDR3nt: TGTGCCAGCAGTACTCAGGGATATGGCTACACCTTC; CDR3aa: CASSTQGYGYTF; d_gene: -; abundance: few; v_gene: TRBV6-5; j_gene: TRBJ1-2
CDR3nt: TGTGCCATCAGTCTCCCGAGTGATTATACGCAGTATTTT; CDR3aa: CAISLPSDYTQYF; d_gene: -; abundance: few; v_gene: TRBV10-3; j_gene: TRBJ2-3
CDR3nt: TGTGCTAGTGGTTTGGTCCTCCTCGAACCGGGACAGGGGAACGAGCAGTACTTC; CDR3aa: CASGLVLLEPGQGNEQYF; d_gene: TRBD1; abundance: few; v_gene: TRBV12-5; j_gene: TRBJ2-7
CDR3nt: TGCAGCGTTTCGTGGGAGACCCAGTACTTC; CDR3aa: CSVSWETQYF; d_gene: -; abundance: few; v_gene: TRBV29-1; j_gene: TRBJ2-5
CDR3nt: TGTGCCAGCAGCCAGGGACGGTACTCTGGAAACACCATATATTTT; CDR3aa: CASSQGRYSGNTIYF; d_gene: -; abundance: once; v_gene: TRBV3-1; j_gene: TRBJ1-3
CDR3nt: TGCGCCAGCCGCGGACCGGGACAGGGTACAGATACGCAGTATTTT; CDR3aa: CASRGPGQGTDTQYF; d_gene: TRBD1; abundance: many; v_gene: TRBV5-1; j_gene: TRBJ2-3
CDR3nt: TGTGCCAGCAGCAGGGGCTGGAGAAGCGAGCAGTACTTC; CDR3aa: CASSRGWRSEQYF; d_gene: -; abundance: -; v_gene: TRBV7-9; j_gene: TRBJ2-7
CDR3nt: TGCAGCGCCGAAACCCATAGCGGGAGCCTTCAAGGGGAGTACTTC; CDR3aa: CSAETHSGSLQGEYF; d_gene: TRBD2; abundance: few; v_gene: TRBV29-1; j_gene: TRBJ2-7
CDR3nt: TGTGCCAGCACCCGAGCACAGGGCTACGAGCAGTACTTC; CDR3aa: CASTRAQGYEQYF; d_gene: -; abundance: -; v_gene: TRBV25-1; j_gene: TRBJ2-7
CDR3nt: TGCAGTGCTAACCCTACAGGGGTGGGCTACACCTTC; CDR3aa: CSANPTGVGYTF; d_gene: TRBD1; abundance: few; v_gene: TRBV20-1; j_gene: TRBJ1-2
CDR3nt: TGTGCCACCAGCCTATGGGGCGGCGGTCAGCCCCAGCATTTT; CDR3aa: CATSLWGGGQPQHF; d_gene: -; abundance: -; v_gene: TRBV15; j_gene: TRBJ1-5
CDR3nt: TGTGCCAGCAGTCCCCCTGAGGACAGGGGAGAGGAGTCCCAAGAGACCCAGTACTTC; CDR3aa: CASSPPEDRGEESQETQYF; d_gene: TRBD1; abundance: -; v_gene: TRBV12-3/TRBV12-4; j_gene: TRBJ2-5
CDR3nt: TGTGCCAGCAGTTTAAATCGGGAGGGACAGGACCAAGAGACCCAGTACTTC; CDR3aa: CASSLNREGQDQETQYF; d_gene: -; abundance: few; v_gene: TRBV12-3/TRBV12-4; j_gene: TRBJ2-5
CDR3nt: TGTGCCAGCAGGGGGGGAACAGGGTATAGCAATCAGCCCCAGCATTTT; CDR3aa: CASRGGTGYSNQPQHF; d_gene: -; abundance: -; v_gene: TRBV12-3/TRBV12-4; j_gene: TRBJ1-5
CDR3nt: TGTGCCAGCAGCCATGAAAGGACAGGGAGGAATGAGCAGTTCTTC; CDR3aa: CASSHERTGRNEQFF; d_gene: TRBD1; abundance: few; v_gene: TRBV7-3; j_gene: TRBJ2-1
CDR3nt: TGCGCCAGCAGCTTGGGGGTGAACTATGGCTACACCTTC; CDR3aa: CASSLGVNYGYTF; d_gene: -; abundance: few; v_gene: TRBV5-1; j_gene: TRBJ1-2
CDR3nt: TGTGCCAGCAGTTTTGGGCAGGGGAATTCACCCCTCCACTTT; CDR3aa: CASSFGQGNSPLHF; d_gene: -; abundance: few; v_gene: TRBV12-3/TRBV12-4; j_gene: TRBJ1-6
CDR3nt: TGTGCCAGTAGTAGACCGGGACTAGCGGGGGAACCCCTCTACAATGAGCAGTTCTTC; CDR3aa: CASSRPGLAGEPLYNEQFF; d_gene: TRBD2; abundance: few; v_gene: TRBV19; j_gene: TRBJ2-1
CDR3nt: TGTGCCACCAGCAGAGGACGGACAGGGAACACCGGGGAGCTGTTTTTT; CDR3aa: CATSRGRTGNTGELFF; d_gene: TRBD1; abundance: few; v_gene: TRBV15; j_gene: TRBJ2-2
CDR3nt: TGTGCCAGCAGCCCACAGGGGGCATCCGAGCAGTACTTC; CDR3aa: CASSPQGASEQYF; d_gene: TRBD1; abundance: few; v_gene: TRBV7-9; j_gene: TRBJ2-7